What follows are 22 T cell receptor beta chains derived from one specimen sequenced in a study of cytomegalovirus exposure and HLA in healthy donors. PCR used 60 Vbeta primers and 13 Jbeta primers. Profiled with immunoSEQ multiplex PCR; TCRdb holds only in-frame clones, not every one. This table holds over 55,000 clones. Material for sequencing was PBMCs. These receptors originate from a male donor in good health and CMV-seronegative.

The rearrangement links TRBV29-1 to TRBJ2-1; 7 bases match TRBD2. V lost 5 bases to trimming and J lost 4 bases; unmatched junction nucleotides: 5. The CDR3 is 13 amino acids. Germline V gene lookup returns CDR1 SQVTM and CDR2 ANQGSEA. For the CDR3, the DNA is TGCAGCGTTATCACTAGCGCATACAATGAGCAGTTCTTC. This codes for CSVITSAYNEQFF.

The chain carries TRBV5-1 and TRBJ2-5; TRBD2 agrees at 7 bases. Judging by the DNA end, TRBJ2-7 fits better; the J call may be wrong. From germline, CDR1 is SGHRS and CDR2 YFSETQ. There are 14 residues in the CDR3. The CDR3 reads CASNGGPGRDEQYF. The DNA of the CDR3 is TGCGCCAGTAATGGAGGTCCGGGGAGGGACGAGCAGTACTTC.

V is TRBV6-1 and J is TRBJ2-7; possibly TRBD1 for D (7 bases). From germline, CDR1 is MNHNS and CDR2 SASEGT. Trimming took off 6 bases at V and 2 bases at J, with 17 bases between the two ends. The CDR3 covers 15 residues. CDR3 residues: CASSIAGQSAYEQYF. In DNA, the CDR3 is TGTGCCAGCAGCATCGCGGGACAGAGCGCCTACGAGCAGTACTTC.

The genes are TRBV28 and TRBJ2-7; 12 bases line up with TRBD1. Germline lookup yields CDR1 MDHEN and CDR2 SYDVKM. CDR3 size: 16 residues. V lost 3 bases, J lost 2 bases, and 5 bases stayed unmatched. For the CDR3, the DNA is TGTGCCAGCAGTTTTGGCCGGGACAGGGGGCCCTACGAGCAGTACTTC. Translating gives CASSFGRDRGPYEQYF.

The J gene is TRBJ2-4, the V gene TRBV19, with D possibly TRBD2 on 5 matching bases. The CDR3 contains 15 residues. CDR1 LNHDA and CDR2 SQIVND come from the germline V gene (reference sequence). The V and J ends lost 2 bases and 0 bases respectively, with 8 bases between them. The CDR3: CASSIRGIAKNIQYF. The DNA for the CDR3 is TGTGCCAGTAGTATACGGGGAATAGCCAAAAACATTCAGTACTTC. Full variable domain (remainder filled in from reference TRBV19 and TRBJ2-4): DGGITQSPKYLFRKEGQNVTLSCEQNLNHDAMYWYRQDPGQGLRLIYYSQIVNDFQKGDIAEGYSVSREKKESFPLTVTSAQKNPTAFYLCASSIRGIAKNIQYFGAGTRLSVL.

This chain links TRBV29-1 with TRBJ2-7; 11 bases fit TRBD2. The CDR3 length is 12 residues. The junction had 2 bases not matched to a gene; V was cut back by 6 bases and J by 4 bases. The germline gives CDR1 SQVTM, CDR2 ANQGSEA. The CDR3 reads CSVGTSGYEQYF. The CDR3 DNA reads TGCAGCGTCGGGACTAGCGGATACGAGCAGTACTTC.

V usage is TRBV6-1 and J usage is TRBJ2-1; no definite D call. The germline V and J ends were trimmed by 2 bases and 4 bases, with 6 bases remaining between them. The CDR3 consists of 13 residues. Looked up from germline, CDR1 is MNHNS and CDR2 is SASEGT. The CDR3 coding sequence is TGTGCCAGCAGTGAACTCCAGTACAATGAGCAGTTCTTC. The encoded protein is CASSELQYNEQFF.

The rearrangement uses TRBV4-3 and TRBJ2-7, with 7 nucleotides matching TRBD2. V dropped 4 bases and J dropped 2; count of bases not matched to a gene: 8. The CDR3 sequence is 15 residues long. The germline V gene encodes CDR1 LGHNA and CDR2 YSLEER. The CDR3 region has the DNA TGCGCCAGCAGCCCTCAAGCGGGAAGAGCCTACGAGCAGTACTTC. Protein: CASSPQAGRAYEQYF.

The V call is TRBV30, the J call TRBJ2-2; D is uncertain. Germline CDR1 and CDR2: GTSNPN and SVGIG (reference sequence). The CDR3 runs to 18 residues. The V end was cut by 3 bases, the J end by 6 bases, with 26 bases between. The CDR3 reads CAWRLFRVPSIVAGELFF. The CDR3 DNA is TGTGCCTGGAGACTCTTCCGGGTCCCCTCGATAGTTGCCGGGGAGCTGTTTTTT.

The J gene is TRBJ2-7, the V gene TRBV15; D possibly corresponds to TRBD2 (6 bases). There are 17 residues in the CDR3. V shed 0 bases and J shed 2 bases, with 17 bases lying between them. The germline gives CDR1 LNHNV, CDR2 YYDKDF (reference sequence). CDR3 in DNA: TGTGCCACCAGCAGAGATTTCGGGGAGGTTAGTGCCTACGAGCAGTACTTC. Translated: CATSRDFGEVSAYEQYF.

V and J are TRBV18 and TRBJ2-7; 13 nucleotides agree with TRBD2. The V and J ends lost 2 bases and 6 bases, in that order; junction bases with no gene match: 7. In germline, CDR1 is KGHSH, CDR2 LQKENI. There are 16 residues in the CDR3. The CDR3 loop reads CASSPGLAGEGGEQYF. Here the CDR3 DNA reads TGTGCCAGCTCACCAGGACTAGCGGGAGAGGGAGGCGAGCAGTACTTC.

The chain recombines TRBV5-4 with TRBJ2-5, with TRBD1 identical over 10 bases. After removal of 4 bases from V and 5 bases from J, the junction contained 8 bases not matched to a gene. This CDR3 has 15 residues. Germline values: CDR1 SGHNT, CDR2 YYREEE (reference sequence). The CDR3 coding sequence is TGTGCCAGCAGCCCCGGGACAGGGGCGCGGGAGACCCAGTACTTC. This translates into CASSPGTGARETQYF.

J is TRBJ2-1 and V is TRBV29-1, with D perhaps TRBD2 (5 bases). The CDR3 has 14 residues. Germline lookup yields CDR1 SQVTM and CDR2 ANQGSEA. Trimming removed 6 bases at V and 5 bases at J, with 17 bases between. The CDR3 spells CSVERWLGNNEQFF. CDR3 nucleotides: TGCAGCGTAGAGCGGTGGCTGGGGAACAATGAGCAGTTCTTC.

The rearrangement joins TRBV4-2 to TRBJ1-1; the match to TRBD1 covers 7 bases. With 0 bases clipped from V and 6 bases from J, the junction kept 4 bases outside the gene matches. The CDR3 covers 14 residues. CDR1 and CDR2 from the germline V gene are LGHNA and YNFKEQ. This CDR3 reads CASSQEPGGSEAFF. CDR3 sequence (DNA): TGTGCCAGCAGCCAAGAGCCAGGGGGGTCTGAAGCTTTCTTT.

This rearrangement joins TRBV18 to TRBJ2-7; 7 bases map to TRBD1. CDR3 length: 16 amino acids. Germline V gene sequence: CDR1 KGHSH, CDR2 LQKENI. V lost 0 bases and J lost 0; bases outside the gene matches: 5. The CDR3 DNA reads TGTGCCAGCTCACCACCGACAGGGCTAGGCTCCTACGAGCAGTACTTC. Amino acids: CASSPPTGLGSYEQYF. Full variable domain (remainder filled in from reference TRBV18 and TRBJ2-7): NAGVMQNPRHLVRRRGQEARLRCSPMKGHSHVYWYRQLPEEGLKFMVYLQKENIIDESGMPKERFSAEFPKEGPSILRIQQVVRGDSAAYFCASSPPTGLGSYEQYFGPGTRLTVT.

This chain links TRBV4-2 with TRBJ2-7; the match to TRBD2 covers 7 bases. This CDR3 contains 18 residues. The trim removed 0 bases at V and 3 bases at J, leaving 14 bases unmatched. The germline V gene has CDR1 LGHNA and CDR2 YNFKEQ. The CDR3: CASSQEGSSGEGSYEQYF. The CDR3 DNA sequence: TGTGCCAGCAGCCAAGAGGGTTCTAGCGGAGAAGGTAGCTACGAGCAGTACTTC.

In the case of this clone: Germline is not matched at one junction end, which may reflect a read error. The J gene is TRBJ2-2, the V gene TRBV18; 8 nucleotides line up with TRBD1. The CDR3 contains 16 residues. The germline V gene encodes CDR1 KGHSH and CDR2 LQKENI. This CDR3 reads CASAPPGQEDTGELFF. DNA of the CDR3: TGTGCCAGCGCACCACCGGGACAGGAAGACACCGGGGAGCTGTTTTTT.

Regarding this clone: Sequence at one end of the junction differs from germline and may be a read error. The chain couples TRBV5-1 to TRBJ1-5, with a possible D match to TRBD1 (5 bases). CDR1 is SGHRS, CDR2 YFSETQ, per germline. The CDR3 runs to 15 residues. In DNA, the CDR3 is TGCGCCAGCAGTTTGGGGACTGTGGGCAATCAGCCCCAGCATTTT. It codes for CASSLGTVGNQPQHF.

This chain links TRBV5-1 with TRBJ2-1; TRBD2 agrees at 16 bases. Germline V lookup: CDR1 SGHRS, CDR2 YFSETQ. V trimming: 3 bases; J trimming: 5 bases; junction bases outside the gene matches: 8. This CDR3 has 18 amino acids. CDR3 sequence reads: CASSWGGTSGGADNEQFF. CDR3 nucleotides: TGCGCCAGCAGCTGGGGTGGGACTAGCGGGGGGGCCGACAATGAGCAGTTCTTC.

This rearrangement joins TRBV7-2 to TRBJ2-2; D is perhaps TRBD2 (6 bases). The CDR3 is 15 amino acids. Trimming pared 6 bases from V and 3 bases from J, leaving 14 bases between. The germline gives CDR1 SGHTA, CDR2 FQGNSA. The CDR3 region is CASRPGTGDTGELFF. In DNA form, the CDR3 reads TGTGCCAGCAGACCCGGGACGGGAGACACCGGGGAGCTGTTTTTT.

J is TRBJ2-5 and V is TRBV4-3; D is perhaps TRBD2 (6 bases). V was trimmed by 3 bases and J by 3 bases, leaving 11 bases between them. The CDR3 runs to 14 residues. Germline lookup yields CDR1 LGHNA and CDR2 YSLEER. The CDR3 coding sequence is TGCGCCAGCAGCCAGAACGGGGGAAAAGAGACCCAGTACTTC. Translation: CASSQNGGKETQYF.

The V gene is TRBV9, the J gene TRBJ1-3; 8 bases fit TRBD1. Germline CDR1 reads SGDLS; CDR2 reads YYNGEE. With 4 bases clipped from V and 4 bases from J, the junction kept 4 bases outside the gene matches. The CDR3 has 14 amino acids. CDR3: CASSPRDRGNTIYF. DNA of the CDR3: TGTGCCAGCAGCCCACGGGACAGGGGAAACACCATATATTTT.